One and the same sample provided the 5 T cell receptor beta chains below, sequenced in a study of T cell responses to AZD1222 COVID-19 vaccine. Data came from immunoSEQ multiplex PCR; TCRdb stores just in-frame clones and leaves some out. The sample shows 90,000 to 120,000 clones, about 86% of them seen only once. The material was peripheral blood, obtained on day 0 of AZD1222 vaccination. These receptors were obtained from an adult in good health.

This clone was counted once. Here the CDR3 DNA reads TGTGCCACCAGCGGGGGGCGCTACAATGAGCAGTTCTTC. This codes for CATSGGRYNEQFF. The rearrangement joins TRBV15 to TRBJ2-1; D could derive from TRBD1 or TRBD2 (6 bases each). Trimming shortened V by 5 bases and J by 3 bases, and 8 bases separated the two germline ends. The CDR3 is 13 residues long. Per the germline V gene, CDR1 is LNHNV and CDR2 is YYDKDF (reference sequence).

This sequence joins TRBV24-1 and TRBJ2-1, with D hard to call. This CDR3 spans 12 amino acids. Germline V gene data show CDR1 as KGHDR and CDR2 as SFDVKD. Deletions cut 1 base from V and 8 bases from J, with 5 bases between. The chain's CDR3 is CATSDFTHEQFF. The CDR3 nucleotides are TGTGCCACCAGTGATTTTACGCATGAGCAGTTCTTC.

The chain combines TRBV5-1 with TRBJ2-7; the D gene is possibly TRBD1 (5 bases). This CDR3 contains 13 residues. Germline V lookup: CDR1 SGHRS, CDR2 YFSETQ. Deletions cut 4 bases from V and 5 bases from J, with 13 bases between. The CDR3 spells CASSLWQGNEQYF. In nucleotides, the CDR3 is TGCGCCAGCAGCCTCTGGCAGGGCAACGAGCAGTACTTC.

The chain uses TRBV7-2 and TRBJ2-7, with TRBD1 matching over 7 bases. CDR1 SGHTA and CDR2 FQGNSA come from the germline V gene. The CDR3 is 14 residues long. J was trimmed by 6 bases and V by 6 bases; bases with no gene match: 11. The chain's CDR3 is CASRLGQGVREQYF. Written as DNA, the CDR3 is TGTGCCAGCAGACTCGGCCAGGGGGTACGCGAGCAGTACTTC.

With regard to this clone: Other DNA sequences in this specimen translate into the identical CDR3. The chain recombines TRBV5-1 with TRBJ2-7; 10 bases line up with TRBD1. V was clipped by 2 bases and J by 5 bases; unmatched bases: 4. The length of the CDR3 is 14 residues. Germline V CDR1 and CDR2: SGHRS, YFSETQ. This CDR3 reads CASSLGTGVNEQYF. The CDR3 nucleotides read TGCGCCAGCAGCTTAGGGACAGGGGTAAACGAGCAGTACTTC.